These T cell receptor beta chains were read from a single sample in a study of CD8 T cells in Susac syndrome. TCRdb passed the immunoSEQ multiplex PCR reads through MiXCR, listing each CDR3 protein once. The sample lists approximately 110,000 distinct CDR3 sequences, more than 85% occurring once. The material sequenced was CD8+ T cells from PBMCs. These receptors came from a human donor with multiple sclerosis. Both conserved end residues are part of each CDR3. D genes are given only for firm matches. Size is stated for part of the rows, as once, few or many counts, or as a class when the clone is expanded.

J gene: TRBJ1-1
clone size: .
V gene: TRBV4-1
D gene: .
CDR3 DNA: TGCGCCAGCAGCCGACGGGGGGCCGCTGAAGCTTTCTTT
CDR3 protein: CASSRRGAAEAFF

J gene: TRBJ2-2
clone size: .
V gene: TRBV7-9
D gene: TRBD2
CDR3 DNA: TGTGCCAGCAGCTTCCGGGAGGGTCGCACCGGGGAGCTGTTTTTT
CDR3 protein: CASSFREGRTGELFF

J gene: TRBJ2-3
clone size: .
V gene: TRBV10-1
D gene: TRBD2
CDR3 DNA: TGCGCCAGCAGTGATGGTTGGCGGGGGACAGATACGCAGTATTTT
CDR3 protein: CASSDGWRGTDTQYF

J gene: TRBJ2-3
clone size: .
V gene: TRBV12-3/TRBV12-4
D gene: .
CDR3 DNA: TGTGCCAGCAGTTTTGGCAGGTCAACAGATACGCAGTATTTT
CDR3 protein: CASSFGRSTDTQYF

J gene: TRBJ2-1
clone size: .
V gene: TRBV2
D gene: .
CDR3 DNA: TGTGCCAGCAGTGAATCGATGGGCCGGGGGTACAATGAGCAGTTCTTC
CDR3 protein: CASSESMGRGYNEQFF

J gene: TRBJ1-4
clone size: .
V gene: TRBV6-1
D gene: .
CDR3 DNA: TGTGCCAGCGAATACCCCAGGGGTGAAAAACTGTTTTTT
CDR3 protein: CASEYPRGEKLFF

J gene: TRBJ2-1
clone size: once
V gene: TRBV6-5
D gene: TRBD2
CDR3 DNA: TGTGCCAGCAGCGGGGGGGGAACCTACAATGAGCAGTTCTTC
CDR3 protein: CASSGGGTYNEQFF

J gene: TRBJ2-2
clone size: .
V gene: TRBV20-1
D gene: .
CDR3 DNA: TGCAGTGCCCGAGTGGCGGGGAACACCGGGGAGCTGTTTTTT
CDR3 protein: CSARVAGNTGELFF

J gene: TRBJ2-3
clone size: .
V gene: TRBV7-3
D gene: .
CDR3 DNA: TGTGCCAGCAGCTTAACCCCTCGGGATACGCAGTATTTT
CDR3 protein: CASSLTPRDTQYF

J gene: TRBJ2-4
clone size: once
V gene: TRBV18
D gene: .
CDR3 DNA: TGTGCCAGCTCACCACGAGACATACCGGGGCCCAAAAACATTCAGTACTTC
CDR3 protein: CASSPRDIPGPKNIQYF

J gene: TRBJ1-2
clone size: .
V gene: TRBV12-5
D gene: .
CDR3 DNA: TGTGCTAGTGAATCCGGGACGGTTAACTATGGCTACACCTTC
CDR3 protein: CASESGTVNYGYTF

J gene: TRBJ2-3
clone size: .
V gene: TRBV6-5
D gene: TRBD2
CDR3 DNA: TGTGCCAGCAGTTACTCGAGGCGGGAGGGAGGAGATACGCAGTATTTT
CDR3 protein: CASSYSRREGGDTQYF

J gene: TRBJ2-7
clone size: .
V gene: TRBV28
D gene: TRBD1
CDR3 DNA: TGTGCCAGCATGACAGGGGCGTTCTACGAGCAGTACTTC
CDR3 protein: CASMTGAFYEQYF

J gene: TRBJ2-1
clone size: .
V gene: TRBV29-1
D gene: .
CDR3 DNA: TGCAGCGCCCTCGGTGGGGACGGATACAATGAGCAGTTCTTC
CDR3 protein: CSALGGDGYNEQFF

J gene: TRBJ2-1
clone size: .
V gene: TRBV29-1
D gene: TRBD1
CDR3 DNA: TGCAGCGTTGAGATTACCCGGGACAGGGGGCTGGTAGAGCAGTTCTTC
CDR3 protein: CSVEITRDRGLVEQFF

J gene: TRBJ1-3
clone size: .
V gene: TRBV12-3/TRBV12-4
D gene: .
CDR3 DNA: TGTGCCAGCAGTTTCTCAGGGACCTCTGGAAACACCATATATTTT
CDR3 protein: CASSFSGTSGNTIYF

J gene: TRBJ2-2
clone size: .
V gene: TRBV6-5
D gene: .
CDR3 DNA: TGTGCCAGCACCCCCACGGTTTATGCCGGGGAGCTGTTTTTT
CDR3 protein: CASTPTVYAGELFF

J gene: TRBJ2-7
clone size: once
V gene: TRBV10-2
D gene: .
CDR3 DNA: TGCGCCAGCAGACAGGGGGGGAGCGAGCAGTACTTC
CDR3 protein: CASRQGGSEQYF

J gene: TRBJ2-2
clone size: .
V gene: TRBV9
D gene: TRBD2
CDR3 DNA: TGTGCCAGCAGCCCGCGGGGGGCGTACACCGGGGAGCTGTTTTTT
CDR3 protein: CASSPRGAYTGELFF

J gene: TRBJ1-6
clone size: once
V gene: TRBV5-6
D gene: TRBD1
CDR3 DNA: TGTGCCAGCAGCCGAGGACAGGGGCCAAGGGGTTCACCCCTCCACTTT
CDR3 protein: CASSRGQGPRGSPLHF

J gene: TRBJ2-5
clone size: .
V gene: TRBV3-1
D gene: TRBD2
CDR3 DNA: TGTGCCAGCAGCGGGATAGCGGGGGTAGAGACCCAGTACTTC
CDR3 protein: CASSGIAGVETQYF

J gene: TRBJ2-5
clone size: few
V gene: TRBV5-1
D gene: .
CDR3 DNA: TGCGCCAGCAGCGCCTTCGGACAGTCTCAAGAGACCCAGTACTTC
CDR3 protein: CASSAFGQSQETQYF

J gene: TRBJ1-1
clone size: .
V gene: TRBV5-4
D gene: TRBD1
CDR3 DNA: TGTGCCAGCAGCCAAGACAGGGGAGGCACTGAAGCTTTCTTT
CDR3 protein: CASSQDRGGTEAFF

J gene: TRBJ2-1
clone size: .
V gene: TRBV7-9
D gene: TRBD1
CDR3 DNA: TGTGCCAGCAGCGGTCTTTTTGGACAGGTGGGTGAGCAGTTCTTC
CDR3 protein: CASSGLFGQVGEQFF

J gene: TRBJ2-2
clone size: .
V gene: TRBV20-1
D gene: .
CDR3 DNA: TGCAGTGCTAGAGAAGGCAACACCGGGGAGCTGTTTTTT
CDR3 protein: CSAREGNTGELFF

J gene: TRBJ1-5
clone size: once
V gene: TRBV4-1
D gene: .
CDR3 DNA: TGCGCCAGCAGCCTAAAGTCAGGGACTAATCAGCCCCAGCATTTT
CDR3 protein: CASSLKSGTNQPQHF

J gene: TRBJ1-3
clone size: .
V gene: TRBV13
D gene: .
CDR3 DNA: TGTGCCAGCAGCTCGCCCGGACTGACGATCTCTGGAAACACCATATATTTT
CDR3 protein: CASSSPGLTISGNTIYF

J gene: TRBJ2-1
clone size: .
V gene: TRBV6-2/TRBV6-3
D gene: TRBD2
CDR3 DNA: TGTGCCAGCAGTTACGGGCGGGAGATCGCTGAGCAGTTCTTC
CDR3 protein: CASSYGREIAEQFF

J gene: TRBJ1-2
clone size: .
V gene: TRBV7-9
D gene: .
CDR3 DNA: TGTGCCAGCAGCTACACAGGAAACTATGGCTACACCTTC
CDR3 protein: CASSYTGNYGYTF

J gene: TRBJ1-2
clone size: .
V gene: TRBV19
D gene: .
CDR3 DNA: TGTGCCAGTAGTATCTTCGGAAGTTCGATCCTGAACTATGGCTACACCTTC
CDR3 protein: CASSIFGSSILNYGYTF

J gene: TRBJ1-6
clone size: .
V gene: TRBV4-1
D gene: .
CDR3 DNA: TGCGCCAGCAGCCAAAGCCGAATGGAAATGTTAGTAACCAACAATTCACCCCTCCACTTT
CDR3 protein: CASSQSRMEMLVTNNSPLHF

J gene: TRBJ1-2
clone size: once
V gene: TRBV3-1
D gene: .
CDR3 DNA: TGTGCCAGCAGCTCACCAGCAGTTGGCTACACCTTC
CDR3 protein: CASSSPAVGYTF

J gene: TRBJ2-1
clone size: .
V gene: TRBV13
D gene: .
CDR3 DNA: TGTGCCAGCAGCTTAGTACAGGGAGAGCAGTTCTTC
CDR3 protein: CASSLVQGEQFF

J gene: TRBJ1-2
clone size: .
V gene: TRBV27
D gene: TRBD1
CDR3 DNA: TGTGCCAGCAGTTCACGGGACAGGGGGAATCTACTTCGTGGCTACACCTTC
CDR3 protein: CASSSRDRGNLLRGYTF

J gene: TRBJ2-3
clone size: once
V gene: TRBV19
D gene: .
CDR3 DNA: TGTGCCAGTAGTATCATCGTGGGCCCAGATACGCAGTATTTT
CDR3 protein: CASSIIVGPDTQYF

J gene: TRBJ1-2
clone size: once
V gene: TRBV13
D gene: .
CDR3 DNA: TGTGCCAGCAGCGAGTTGGATCGGGGCTACACCTTC
CDR3 protein: CASSELDRGYTF

J gene: TRBJ2-7
clone size: .
V gene: TRBV15
D gene: .
CDR3 DNA: TGTGCCACCAGCAGAGACAGGGCCGAATACGAGCAGTACTTC
CDR3 protein: CATSRDRAEYEQYF

J gene: TRBJ2-3
clone size: .
V gene: TRBV20-1
D gene: TRBD2
CDR3 DNA: TGCAGTGCTCTAGCGGGAGAGGGACTTGGCACAGATACGCAGTATTTT
CDR3 protein: CSALAGEGLGTDTQYF

J gene: TRBJ1-2
clone size: few
V gene: TRBV20-1
D gene: .
CDR3 DNA: TGCAGTGCTAGAGGCATAGGATCAAACTATGGCTACACCTTC
CDR3 protein: CSARGIGSNYGYTF

J gene: TRBJ1-6
clone size: .
V gene: TRBV7-8
D gene: TRBD1
CDR3 DNA: TGTGCCAGCAGCTTATATCGGCAGGGGGCGAAGGAGTCACCCCTCCACTTT
CDR3 protein: CASSLYRQGAKESPLHF

J gene: TRBJ2-7
clone size: .
V gene: TRBV10-1
D gene: .
CDR3 DNA: TGCGCCAGCAGTGTCCATGGGACCCCAAACTACGAGCAGTACTTC
CDR3 protein: CASSVHGTPNYEQYF

J gene: TRBJ1-5
clone size: .
V gene: TRBV7-2
D gene: TRBD1
CDR3 DNA: TGTGCCAGCAGCCACAGGGGTAGCAATCAGCCCCAGCATTTT
CDR3 protein: CASSHRGSNQPQHF

J gene: TRBJ1-1
clone size: .
V gene: TRBV24-1
D gene: .
CDR3 DNA: TGTGCCACCAGTGCTCAGAACACTGAAGCTTTCTTT
CDR3 protein: CATSAQNTEAFF

J gene: TRBJ2-5
clone size: .
V gene: TRBV11-3
D gene: TRBD2
CDR3 DNA: TGTGCCAGCAGCTTAGATCGTTGGGAGGGGCAAGAGACCCAGTACTTC
CDR3 protein: CASSLDRWEGQETQYF

J gene: TRBJ1-2
clone size: .
V gene: TRBV27
D gene: .
CDR3 DNA: TGTGCCAGCAGTTCCCCCCCCTATGGCTACACCTTC
CDR3 protein: CASSSPPYGYTF

J gene: TRBJ2-1
clone size: once
V gene: TRBV7-3
D gene: .
CDR3 DNA: TGTGCCAGCAGCCTTAACGGGGCTAGGCACCCCAATGAGCAGTTCTTC
CDR3 protein: CASSLNGARHPNEQFF

J gene: TRBJ2-1
clone size: once
V gene: TRBV6-5
D gene: .
CDR3 DNA: TGTGCCAGCAGTTACACTGGACAGAGCTCCTACAATGAGCAGTTCTTC
CDR3 protein: CASSYTGQSSYNEQFF

J gene: TRBJ1-2
clone size: .
V gene: TRBV5-4
D gene: .
CDR3 DNA: TGTGCCAGCAGCACAAGGGCAGGGACGGTTGGCTACACCTTC
CDR3 protein: CASSTRAGTVGYTF

J gene: TRBJ2-2
clone size: .
V gene: TRBV7-3
D gene: .
CDR3 DNA: TGTGCCAGCAGCGTCCATCCGGGACGGGCTACGAACACCGGGGAGCTGTTTTTT
CDR3 protein: CASSVHPGRATNTGELFF

J gene: TRBJ2-2
clone size: .
V gene: TRBV30
D gene: .
CDR3 DNA: TGTGCCTGGAGTTGGCTCCCGCCGGGCACCGGGGAGCTGTTTTTT
CDR3 protein: CAWSWLPPGTGELFF

J gene: TRBJ2-1
clone size: .
V gene: TRBV11-2
D gene: TRBD2
CDR3 DNA: TGTGCCAGCAGCCCCCGGACTAGCGGAGCTACTGTAGGAAATGAGCAGTTCTTC
CDR3 protein: CASSPRTSGATVGNEQFF

J gene: TRBJ1-4
clone size: .
V gene: TRBV25-1
D gene: .
CDR3 DNA: TGTGCCAGCAGTTGGGGTGGAGATGAAAAACTGTTTTTT
CDR3 protein: CASSWGGDEKLFF

J gene: TRBJ2-2
clone size: .
V gene: TRBV7-9
D gene: TRBD2
CDR3 DNA: TGTGCCAGCAGCCCTTCCGTAGGTAGCGGGAGAGCGAACACCGGGGAGCTGTTTTTT
CDR3 protein: CASSPSVGSGRANTGELFF